Listed below are T cell receptor beta chains from one sample, sequenced in a study of cytomegalovirus exposure and HLA in healthy donors. Assay used: immunoSEQ multiplex PCR; TCRdb lists only in-frame clones, some missing. Of tens of thousands of clones detected, about 80% appear once; the ten largest clones hold 20% to 25%. Sequencing was performed on PBMCs. The receptors were sampled from a woman aged 50 to 60 in good health and CMV-seropositive. CDR3s include the opening cysteine and the closing phenylalanine or tryptophan. The order of the fields is V gene, J gene, D gene, clone size, CDR3 DNA, CDR3 protein. D genes are given only for firm matches. The size of a clone is reported for some rows only, either as once, few or many, or as a class for expanded clones.

v_call: TRBV10-3
j_call: TRBJ1-4
d_call: -
clone_size: -
cdr3_nt: TGTGCCATCAGGGGAGAAATGGGGAGCGAAAAACTGTTTTTT
cdr3_aa: CAIRGEMGSEKLFF

v_call: TRBV5-1
j_call: TRBJ2-7
d_call: TRBD2
clone_size: -
cdr3_nt: TGCGCCAGCAGCTTGGCCAGCGGGGGGCCCGAGCAGTACTTC
cdr3_aa: CASSLASGGPEQYF

v_call: TRBV30
j_call: TRBJ1-2
d_call: TRBD1
clone_size: -
cdr3_nt: TGTGCCTGGAGAAGGGGGCTAGGCTACACCTTC
cdr3_aa: CAWRRGLGYTF

v_call: TRBV11-3
j_call: TRBJ2-5
d_call: -
clone_size: few
cdr3_nt: TGTGCCAGCAGCTTAGGACTCTCCCCGTGGGGCCTACAAGAGACCCAGTACTTC
cdr3_aa: CASSLGLSPWGLQETQYF

v_call: TRBV7-6
j_call: TRBJ2-2
d_call: TRBD1
clone_size: -
cdr3_nt: TGTGCCAGCAGCTTAGTCAGGGGGCCCGGGGAGCTGTTTTTT
cdr3_aa: CASSLVRGPGELFF

v_call: TRBV5-1
j_call: TRBJ2-6
d_call: -
clone_size: -
cdr3_nt: TGCGCCAGCAGCTCAGGCCGCTCTGGGGCCAACGTCCTGACTTTC
cdr3_aa: CASSSGRSGANVLTF

v_call: TRBV4-2
j_call: TRBJ2-3
d_call: -
clone_size: -
cdr3_nt: TGTGCCAGCAGCCAAGAGTTGGGGACTGGCACAGATACGCAGTATTTT
cdr3_aa: CASSQELGTGTDTQYF

v_call: TRBV6-1
j_call: TRBJ1-2
d_call: TRBD1
clone_size: -
cdr3_nt: TGTGCCAGCAGTGACCCGGGACAGGGTGACTATGGCTACACCTTC
cdr3_aa: CASSDPGQGDYGYTF

v_call: TRBV7-3
j_call: TRBJ2-5
d_call: -
clone_size: few
cdr3_nt: TGTGCCAGCAGCTTCTTGAGGGCTCGGGGGGAGACCCAGTACTTC
cdr3_aa: CASSFLRARGETQYF

v_call: TRBV14
j_call: TRBJ1-3
d_call: -
clone_size: -
cdr3_nt: TGTGCCAGCAGCCAACCAGGCTACTCTGGAAACACCATATATTTT
cdr3_aa: CASSQPGYSGNTIYF

v_call: TRBV6-1
j_call: TRBJ1-2
d_call: -
clone_size: -
cdr3_nt: TGTGCCAGCAGTGTCAGCGACGTTAACTATGGCTACACCTTC
cdr3_aa: CASSVSDVNYGYTF

v_call: TRBV5-4
j_call: TRBJ1-1
d_call: TRBD1
clone_size: -
cdr3_nt: TGTGCCAGCAGCCGACCGACAGGGGACTACACTGAAGCTTTCTTT
cdr3_aa: CASSRPTGDYTEAFF

v_call: TRBV7-2
j_call: TRBJ2-7
d_call: TRBD1
clone_size: -
cdr3_nt: TGTGCCAGCATTAGGGACAGGGTGGCCGAGCAGTACTTC
cdr3_aa: CASIRDRVAEQYF

v_call: TRBV11-2
j_call: TRBJ1-5
d_call: TRBD1
clone_size: -
cdr3_nt: TGTGCCAGCAGCCCAGGGGGATATAGCAATCAGCCCCAGCATTTT
cdr3_aa: CASSPGGYSNQPQHF

v_call: TRBV29-1
j_call: TRBJ2-7
d_call: -
clone_size: -
cdr3_nt: TGCAGCGTTGAAGGCAGGGACTCCTACGAGCAGTACTTC
cdr3_aa: CSVEGRDSYEQYF

v_call: TRBV30
j_call: TRBJ1-2
d_call: -
clone_size: -
cdr3_nt: TGTGCCTGGAAGGAGAAAGCTCTCTATGGCTACACCTTC
cdr3_aa: CAWKEKALYGYTF

v_call: TRBV7-3
j_call: TRBJ2-1
d_call: -
clone_size: -
cdr3_nt: TGTGCCAGCAGCTCAGTGCAGGGTGAGCAGTTCTTC
cdr3_aa: CASSSVQGEQFF

v_call: TRBV30
j_call: TRBJ2-3
d_call: -
clone_size: -
cdr3_nt: TGTGCCTGGAAACCCCGAGGAGCAGATACGCAGTATTTT
cdr3_aa: CAWKPRGADTQYF

v_call: TRBV7-9
j_call: TRBJ1-3
d_call: TRBD1
clone_size: -
cdr3_nt: TGTGCCAGCAGCTCGGGACAGGGGGCCATTGGGACCATATATTTT
cdr3_aa: CASSSGQGAIGTIYF

v_call: TRBV29-1
j_call: TRBJ1-2
d_call: -
clone_size: -
cdr3_nt: TGCAGCGTCTACCAACAGGGATTCCTTGGCTACACCTTC
cdr3_aa: CSVYQQGFLGYTF

v_call: TRBV7-9
j_call: TRBJ2-6
d_call: -
clone_size: -
cdr3_nt: TGTTCCAGCAGCCGTTACCGGGTCGCTGGGGCCAACGTCCTGACTTTC
cdr3_aa: CSSSRYRVAGANVLTF

v_call: TRBV5-6
j_call: TRBJ1-3
d_call: -
clone_size: -
cdr3_nt: TGTGCCAGCAGCTCACCGACAGTCTCTGGAAACACCATATATTTT
cdr3_aa: CASSSPTVSGNTIYF

v_call: TRBV18
j_call: TRBJ2-7
d_call: -
clone_size: -
cdr3_nt: TGTGCCAGCTCGAGCTCCTACGAGCAGTACTTC
cdr3_aa: CASSSSYEQYF

v_call: TRBV11-2
j_call: TRBJ2-1
d_call: -
clone_size: -
cdr3_nt: TGTGCCAGCAGCTTAAGCAATCTGGATGAGCAGTTCTTC
cdr3_aa: CASSLSNLDEQFF

v_call: TRBV7-8
j_call: TRBJ2-7
d_call: -
clone_size: -
cdr3_nt: TGTGCCAGCATCCCCAGTAGGGGGAAATGGGCCTACGAGCAGTACTTC
cdr3_aa: CASIPSRGKWAYEQYF

v_call: TRBV27
j_call: TRBJ1-1
d_call: -
clone_size: -
cdr3_nt: TGTGCCAGCAGCCAAGACACTCCTCGGGGGGCTGAAGCTTTCTTT
cdr3_aa: CASSQDTPRGAEAFF

v_call: TRBV5-1
j_call: TRBJ2-1
d_call: -
clone_size: -
cdr3_nt: TGCGCCAGCAGCTTGGTCGGAGCCCCCTACAATGAGCAGTTCTTC
cdr3_aa: CASSLVGAPYNEQFF

v_call: TRBV7-2
j_call: TRBJ1-1
d_call: -
clone_size: -
cdr3_nt: TGTGCCAGCAGCTTAGCGCAGAGGACAGTGAACACTGAAGCTTTCTTT
cdr3_aa: CASSLAQRTVNTEAFF

v_call: TRBV19
j_call: TRBJ2-1
d_call: TRBD1
clone_size: -
cdr3_nt: TGTGCCAGTAGAGAGGACAGGTCTTCCTACAATGAGCAGTTCTTC
cdr3_aa: CASREDRSSYNEQFF

v_call: TRBV11-2
j_call: TRBJ1-3
d_call: -
clone_size: -
cdr3_nt: TGTGCCAGCAGCTTAGAAGGGGGCTCTGGAAACACCATATATTTT
cdr3_aa: CASSLEGGSGNTIYF

v_call: TRBV19
j_call: TRBJ1-5
d_call: -
clone_size: -
cdr3_nt: TGTGCCAGTAGTATCTTCGGGAGGGAGCAGCCCCAGCATTTT
cdr3_aa: CASSIFGREQPQHF

v_call: TRBV5-5
j_call: TRBJ1-2
d_call: -
clone_size: few
cdr3_nt: TGTGCCAGCAGCCAAAGGGCAGGCGGGAGTGGCTACACCTTC
cdr3_aa: CASSQRAGGSGYTF